Each of the 9 T cell receptor beta chains below was sequenced from the same sample in a study of tissue T cells after allogeneic stem cell transplantation. Measured with immunoSEQ multiplex PCR; TCRdb has only the in-frame clones, and not every one. The top ten clones hold 26% of a sample with 9,700 or so clones, about 65% of them seen once. The source material was tissue from the stomach, sampled at autopsy. The receptor set was obtained from a male donor older than 55 with lung cancer.

Concerning this clone itself: Here the CDR3 omits its conserved ending phenylalanine or tryptophan, so a read error is the likely source. The DNA is omitted, as the CDR3 cannot be located on it reliably, and the CDR3 follows TCRdb's listing. The rearrangement uses TRBV7-8 and TRBJ2-7; TRBD1 was called by the table and not checked on the DNA. CDR1 is SGHVS and CDR2 is FQNEAQ in the germline V gene. The CDR3 is 14 amino acids in total, end residues counted. CDR3 loop: CASSPPSPGQKLSI.

The rearrangement uses TRBV28 and TRBJ1-2, with D unresolved. This CDR3 is built from 12 residues. V was trimmed by 6 bases and J by 4 bases, leaving 9 bases between them. The germline CDR1 and CDR2 sequences are MDHEN and SYDVKM. CDR3 amino acids: CASSGLGYGYTF. The CDR3 coding sequence is TGTGCCAGCAGCGGTCTCGGCTATGGCTACACCTTC.

The chain couples TRBV6-4 to TRBJ2-3, with D perhaps assigned TRBD1 or TRBD2 (5 bases each). Germline CDR1 is MRHNA and CDR2 is SNTAGT. The CDR3 totals 14 residues. V lost 3 bases, J lost 10 bases, and 17 bases lay in between. The CDR3 DNA reads as TGTGCCAGCAGTGAGAGGAGTTTTATGGGGGCGCAGTATTTT. Amino acid sequence: CASSERSFMGAQYF.

The V and J genes are TRBV18 and TRBJ1-1, with unresolved D. Germline CDR1 and CDR2: KGHSH and LQKENI. This CDR3 has 14 residues. V dropped 2 bases and J dropped 6 bases, with 13 bases sitting between them. The CDR3 coding sequence is TGTGCCAGCTCACCAGAGCGCACCGGGGCTGAAGCTTTCTTT. Translation: CASSPERTGAEAFF.

This clone was observed a single time. The rearrangement uses TRBV6-5 and TRBJ2-5, with D perhaps TRBD2 (7 bases). This CDR3 region has 13 residues. Germline lookup yields CDR1 MNHEY and CDR2 SVGAGI. Trimming pared 8 bases from V and 0 bases from J, leaving 10 bases between. As DNA, the CDR3 is TGTGCCAGCGGGAGGGGGTACCAAGAGACCCAGTACTTC. Translating it yields CASGRGYQETQYF.

J is TRBJ2-1 and V is TRBV6-2 or TRBV6-3, with 11 nucleotides matching TRBD2. V trimming: 6 bases; J trimming: 15 bases; junction bases outside the gene matches: 13. Germline assignment: CDR1 MNHEY and CDR2 SVGEGT. This CDR3 is built from 14 residues. The CDR3 bases are TGTGCCAGCAGCCTTCCCCTCACTAGCGGGAGTTCGTTCTTC. Its translation: CASSLPLTSGSSFF.

CDR3: CASSFYTGDTQYF. The CDR3 DNA reads TGTGCCAGCAGCTTTTATACAGGGGATACGCAGTATTTT. This chain uses TRBV5-6 with TRBJ2-3, with D maybe TRBD1 (6 bases). Per the germline V gene, CDR1 is SGHDT and CDR2 is YYEEEE. This CDR3 is 13 amino acids long. V was pared by 2 bases and J by 6 bases, with 10 bases between.

The chain joins TRBV11-2 to TRBJ2-5; 8 nucleotides match TRBD2. Germline V gene lookup returns CDR1 SGHAT and CDR2 FQNNGV. V shed 6 bases and J 2 bases; nucleotides not matched to a gene: 11. The CDR3 consists of 16 residues. The CDR3: CASRPGGGRLQETQYF. CDR3 DNA sequence: TGTGCCAGCAGACCGGGTGGCGGGAGGTTACAAGAGACCCAGTACTTC.

The chain has TRBV14 and TRBJ2-7, with D perhaps TRBD2 (7 bases). The length of the CDR3 is 15 residues. V lost 2 bases and J 2 bases, leaving 13 bases between the germline ends. The germline V gene has CDR1 SGHDN and CDR2 FVKESK. CDR3 DNA: TGTGCCAGCAGCCAATTTATCGGGGGGCCCTACGAGCAGTACTTC. Amino acid sequence: CASSQFIGGPYEQYF.